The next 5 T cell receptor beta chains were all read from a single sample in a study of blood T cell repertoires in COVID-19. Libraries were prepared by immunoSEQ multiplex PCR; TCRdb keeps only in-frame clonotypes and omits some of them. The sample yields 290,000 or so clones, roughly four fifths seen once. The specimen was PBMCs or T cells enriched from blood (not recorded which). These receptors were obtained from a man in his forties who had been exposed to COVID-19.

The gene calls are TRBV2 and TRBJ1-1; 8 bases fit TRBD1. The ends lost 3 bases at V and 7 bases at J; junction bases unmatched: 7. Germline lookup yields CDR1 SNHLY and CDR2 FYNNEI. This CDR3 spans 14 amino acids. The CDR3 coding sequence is TGTGCCAGCAGTGACGGCAGGGGGCGGAATGAAGCTTTCTTT. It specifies CASSDGRGRNEAFF.

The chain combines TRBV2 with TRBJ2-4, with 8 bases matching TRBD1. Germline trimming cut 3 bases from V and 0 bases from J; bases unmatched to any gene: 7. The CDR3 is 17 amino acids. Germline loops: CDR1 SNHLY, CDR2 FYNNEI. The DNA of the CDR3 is TGTGCCAGCAGTGACGGCGGACAGGGACTAGCCAAAAACATTCAGTACTTC. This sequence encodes CASSDGGQGLAKNIQYF.

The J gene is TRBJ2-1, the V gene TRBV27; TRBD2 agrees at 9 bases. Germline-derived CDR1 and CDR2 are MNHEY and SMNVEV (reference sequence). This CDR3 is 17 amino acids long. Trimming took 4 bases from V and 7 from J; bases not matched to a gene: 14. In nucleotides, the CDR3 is TGTGCCAGCAGTTCACCTATCGGGACTAGCTGGGAGAATGAGCAGTTCTTC. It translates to CASSSPIGTSWENEQFF.

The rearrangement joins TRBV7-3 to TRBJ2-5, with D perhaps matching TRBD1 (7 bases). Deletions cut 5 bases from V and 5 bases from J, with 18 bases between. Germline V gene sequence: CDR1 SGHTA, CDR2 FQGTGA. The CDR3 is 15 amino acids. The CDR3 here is CASSHRRGLCETQYF. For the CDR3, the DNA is TGTGCCAGCAGCCACAGGAGGGGGCTTTGTGAGACCCAGTACTTC. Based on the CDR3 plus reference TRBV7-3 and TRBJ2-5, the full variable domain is GAGVSQTPSNKVTEKGKYVELRCDPISGHTALYWYRQSLGQGPEFLIYFQGTGAADDSGLPNDRFFAVRPEGSVSTLKIQRTERGDSAVYLCASSHRRGLCETQYFGPGTRLLVL.

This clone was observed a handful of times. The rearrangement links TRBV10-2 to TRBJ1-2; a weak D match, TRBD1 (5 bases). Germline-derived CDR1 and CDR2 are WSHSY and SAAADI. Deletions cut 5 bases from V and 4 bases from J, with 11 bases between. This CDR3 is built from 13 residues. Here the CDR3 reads CASSLAGPYGYTF. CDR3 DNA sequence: TGCGCCAGCAGTCTCGCGGGGCCCTATGGCTACACCTTC.